Below, 18 T cell receptor beta chains from the same sample are listed, as sequenced in a study of T-cell reconstitution after alpha-beta-depleted transplantation in children. Unique molecular identifiers featured in how the TCRbeta library was prepared. Each CDR3 protein gets one entry after TCRdb re-called the PCR reads with MiXCR. Counted here are 200,000 to 300,000 distinct CDR3 sequences, approximately 24% occurring once; the ten biggest clones make up under 5.5%. The sequenced sample was PBMCs, mostly from graft donor cells, obtained 360 days after TCRalphabeta/CD19-depleted stem cell transplant. Receptor source: a female patient between 2 and 15 years old who had a stem cell transplant for congenital amegakaryocytic thrombocytopenia, so the T cells may come from the graft donor.

The J gene is TRBJ2-5, the V gene TRBV5-6, with D maybe TRBD2 (7 bases). V was clipped by 5 bases and J by 1 base, with 15 bases between them. The CDR3 covers 15 residues. Germline values: CDR1 SGHDT, CDR2 YYEEEE. CDR3: CASRAGASSQETQYF. The CDR3 DNA is TGTGCCAGCAGGGCGGGGGCTTCGTCCCAAGAGACCCAGTACTTC.

The rearrangement links TRBV6-2 or TRBV6-3 to TRBJ2-4, with D possibly matching TRBD1 (6 bases). From germline, CDR1 is MNHEY and CDR2 SVGEGT. The length of the CDR3 is 16 residues. Trimming cost V 2 bases and J 1 base, with 12 bases left between them. CDR3 in DNA: TGTGCCAGCAGTTACGTCGGGACACCCGCCAAAAACATTCAGTACTTC. Translating gives CASSYVGTPAKNIQYF.

This chain joins TRBV12-3 or TRBV12-4 and TRBJ1-2, with D uncertain. This CDR3 is 12 amino acids long. Trimming pared 1 base from V and 8 bases from J, leaving 8 bases between. This CDR3 is CASSLGQFGYTF. The CDR3 DNA is TGTGCCAGCAGTTTAGGGCAGTTCGGCTACACCTTC.

In this sample, this clonotype turned up a few times. The CDR3 sequence: CASSPNGLKISYEQYF. The CDR3 nucleotides are TGTGCCAGCAGTCCCAATGGACTGAAAATCTCCTACGAGCAGTACTTC. The rearrangement links TRBV28 to TRBJ2-7, with D maybe TRBD2 (5 bases). The germline V gene encodes CDR1 MDHEN and CDR2 SYDVKM. CDR3 length: 16 residues. Trimming removed 5 bases from V and 0 bases from J, with 17 bases in between.

This clonotype was seen a few times. The CDR3 bases are TGCGCCAGCAGCCAAGCAGGACCTAGGAATGAGCAGTTCTTC. Translated, it gives CASSQAGPRNEQFF. J is TRBJ2-1 and V is TRBV4-1; D is uncertain. Germline loops: CDR1 MGHRA, CDR2 YSYEKL. The V gene lost 1 base and the J gene lost 7 bases, with 11 bases spanning the gap. The CDR3 loop spans 14 amino acids.

This rearrangement joins TRBV12-3 or TRBV12-4 to TRBJ2-1; 9 bases line up with TRBD2. This CDR3 region has 13 residues. The junction had 4 bases not matched to a gene; V was cut back by 6 bases and J by 7 bases. CDR3 nucleotides: TGTGCCAGCAGGCCCGCGGGGGGGAATGAGCAGTTCTTC. As protein: CASRPAGGNEQFF.

The gene calls are TRBV5-1 and TRBJ2-7; D ambiguous. The CDR3 loop spans 14 amino acids. The V end lost 5 bases, the J end lost 1 base, and 13 bases lay between the germline ends. Germline assignment: CDR1 SGHRS and CDR2 YFSETQ. CDR3 DNA sequence: TGCGCCAGCAGGTGGTCACAGCAGTCCTACGAGCAGTACTTC. Translation: CASRWSQQSYEQYF. The full variable domain, its missing parts supplied by reference TRBV5-1 and TRBJ2-7, is KAGVTQTPRYLIKTRGQQVTLSCSPISGHRSVSWYQQTPGQGLQFLFEYFSETQRNKGNFPGRFSGRQFSNSRSEMNVSTLELGDSALYLCASRWSQQSYEQYFGPGTRLTVT.

The sample holds a few counts of this clonotype. The chain is built from TRBV7-3 and TRBJ2-1, with TRBD2 matching 7 bases. Germline CDR1 reads SGHTA; CDR2 reads FQGTGA. This CDR3 has 15 residues. V trimming: 3 bases; J trimming: 4 bases; junction bases outside the gene matches: 6. The CDR3 DNA is TGTGCCAGCAGCTTGGGACTAACCCTGTACAATGAGCAGTTCTTC. Amino acids: CASSLGLTLYNEQFF. Looking up the rest from reference TRBV7-3 and TRBJ2-1 gives the full variable domain: GAGVSQTPSNKVTEKGKYVELRCDPISGHTALYWYRQSLGQGPEFLIYFQGTGAADDSGLPNDRFFAVRPEGSVSTLKIQRTERGDSAVYLCASSLGLTLYNEQFFGPGTRLTVL.

This clonotype was detected many times. The rearrangement links TRBV2 to TRBJ1-6; D is undetermined. In germline, CDR1 is SNHLY, CDR2 FYNNEI. The CDR3 has 12 amino acids. Between the trimmed V and J ends, which lost 8 bases and 7 bases, there was a span of 9 bases. DNA of the CDR3: TGTGCCAGCTCCGACCGGAATTCACCCCTCCACTTT. It encodes CASSDRNSPLHF.

This clonotype was observed many times. The genes are TRBV9 and TRBJ2-2, with TRBD2 matching over 10 bases. Trimming took 0 bases from V and 6 from J; bases not matched to a gene: 8. This CDR3 has 17 amino acids. CDR1 and CDR2 (germline): SGDLS, YYNGEE. Written as DNA, the CDR3 is TGTGCCAGCAGCGTAGTTCCACTAGCGGGGCTAGCCGGGGAGCTGTTTTTT. This encodes CASSVVPLAGLAGELFF.

This clonotype was found a few times. The chain links TRBV20-1 to TRBJ2-7; maybe TRBD1 (5 bases). This CDR3 region has 12 residues. V was clipped by 3 bases and J by 6 bases, with 12 bases between them. Germline V gene lookup returns CDR1 DFQATT and CDR2 SNEGSKA (reference sequence). The CDR3 protein is CSASPDQGEQYF. In DNA form, the CDR3 reads TGCAGTGCTAGCCCGGACCAGGGCGAGCAGTACTTC.

This clonotype turned up a few times. The chain couples TRBV7-8 to TRBJ1-5; 8 nucleotides line up with TRBD1. This CDR3 has 15 amino acids. V was clipped by 5 bases and J by 8 bases; unmatched bases: 11. Germline-derived CDR1 and CDR2 are SGHVS and FQNEAQ. Here the CDR3 reads CASSTRTGRTEPQHF. CDR3 bases: TGTGCCAGCAGCACCCGGACAGGGCGGACGGAGCCCCAGCATTTT. The variable domain in full, with the rest retrieved from reference TRBV7-8 and TRBJ1-5, is GAGVSQSPRYKVAKRGQDVALRCDPISGHVSLFWYQQALGQGPEFLTYFQNEAQLDKSGLPSDRFFAERPEGSVSTLKIQRTQQEDSAVYLCASSTRTGRTEPQHFGDGTRLSIL.

The chain employs TRBV5-1 and TRBJ2-5; 7 nucleotides line up with TRBD1. Germline V gives CDR1 SGHRS, CDR2 YFSETQ. The CDR3 contains 17 residues. J gave up 1 base and V 5 bases, and 14 bases lay outside the gene matches. CDR3 in amino acids: CASRKGAQSFAQETQYF. The CDR3 DNA reads TGCGCCAGCAGGAAGGGGGCGCAAAGTTTTGCCCAAGAGACCCAGTACTTC.

V gene TRBV11-3 combines with J gene TRBJ2-1, with D tentatively TRBD2 (5 bases). Between the trimmed V and J ends, which lost 3 bases and 0 bases, there was a span of 12 bases. There are 16 residues in the CDR3. In germline, CDR1 is SGHNT, CDR2 YENEEA. As DNA, the CDR3 is TGTGCCAGCAGCTTGACCGCGGGCAGCTCCTACAATGAGCAGTTCTTC. It encodes CASSLTAGSSYNEQFF.

This clonotype was recorded a few times. V is TRBV7-9 and J is TRBJ1-4; D may be TRBD1 (5 bases). Germline V gene lookup returns CDR1 SEHNR and CDR2 FQNEAQ (reference sequence). This CDR3 is 14 amino acids long. V lost 1 base, J lost 8 bases, and 11 bases lay in between. The DNA of the CDR3 is TGTGCCAGCAGCTTAGGACTAGACAGAGAAAAACTGTTTTTT. It encodes CASSLGLDREKLFF. The complete variable domain, with remaining parts taken from reference TRBV7-9 and TRBJ1-4, reads DTGVSQNPRHKITKRGQNVTFRCDPISEHNRLYWYRQTLGQGPEFLTYFQNEAQLEKSRLLSDRFSAERPKGSFSTLEIQRTEQGDSAMYLCASSLGLDREKLFFGSGTQLSVL.

V usage is TRBV24-1 and J usage is TRBJ2-7; 7 bases match TRBD1. The CDR3 loop spans 19 amino acids. The V gene's germline CDR1 is KGHDR and CDR2 SFDVKD. Trimming cost V 4 bases and J 0 bases; bases outside gene matches: 17. The CDR3 DNA sequence: TGTGCCACCAGTGAAAGGTCCGGGACAGAAGGATCATTCTCCTACGAGCAGTACTTC. Residues: CATSERSGTEGSFSYEQYF.

This chain uses TRBV11-2 with TRBJ2-7; the D call may be TRBD1 or TRBD2 (6 bases each). The germline CDR1 and CDR2 sequences are SGHAT and FQNNGV. The V end was cut by 5 bases, the J end by 3 bases, with 14 bases between. This CDR3 has 14 residues. As DNA, the CDR3 is TGTGCCAGCAGCCCGGCGGGACACCGCTACGAGCAGTACTTC. Its translation: CASSPAGHRYEQYF.

The chain has TRBV29-1 and TRBJ1-1; tentatively, D is TRBD1 (5 bases). From germline, CDR1 is SQVTM and CDR2 ANQGSEA. Between the trimmed V and J ends, which lost 5 bases and 4 bases, there was a span of 17 bases. The CDR3 is 14 amino acids. CDR3 nucleotides: TGCAGCGTTTTAGGCAAGGGGTTTGGCACTGAAGCTTTCTTT. It yields the protein CSVLGKGFGTEAFF. The full variable domain, with the rest looked up from reference TRBV29-1 and TRBJ1-1, is SAVISQKPSRDICQRGTSLTIQCQVDSQVTMMFWYRQQPGQSLTLIATANQGSEATYESGFVIDKFPISRPNLTFSTLTVSNMSPEDSSIYLCSVLGKGFGTEAFFGQGTRLTVV.